Shown below are 22 T cell receptor beta chains from a single sample sequenced in a study of T-cell memory formation after mild COVID-19. TCRdb fed the 5' RACE reads into MiXCR, producing one record per CDR3 protein. This table holds under 400,000 distinct CDR3 sequences, 25% to 30% found once. Material: PBMCs or a T cell subset sorted from them (not recorded which). These receptors came from an adult woman who had mild COVID-19 (a few samples of this study predate the infection). Cell type and time point are not known.

V usage is TRBV5-1 and J usage is TRBJ2-7; D is possibly TRBD2 (5 bases). With 0 bases removed from V and 0 bases from J, the gap between germline ends came to 10 bases. From germline, CDR1 is SGHRS and CDR2 YFSETQ. The CDR3 has 15 amino acids. CDR3: CASSLGGIGSYEQYF. The CDR3, as DNA: TGCGCCAGCAGCTTGGGAGGGATCGGCTCCTACGAGCAGTACTTC. The whole variable domain, filled in from reference TRBV5-1 and TRBJ2-7, reads KAGVTQTPRYLIKTRGQQVTLSCSPISGHRSVSWYQQTPGQGLQFLFEYFSETQRNKGNFPGRFSGRQFSNSRSEMNVSTLELGDSALYLCASSLGGIGSYEQYFGPGTRLTVT.

This clonotype turned up a few times. The V call is TRBV24-1, the J call TRBJ2-3; 10 nucleotides match TRBD1. With 6 bases clipped from V and 4 bases from J, the junction kept 6 bases outside the gene matches. The length of the CDR3 is 15 residues. Looked up from germline, CDR1 is KGHDR and CDR2 is SFDVKD. CDR3 DNA: TGTGCCACCAGTTCCGGGACAGGGGATGCAGATACGCAGTATTTT. Protein: CATSSGTGDADTQYF.

This clonotype was seen many times. The gene calls are TRBV7-8 and TRBJ2-5; tentatively, D is TRBD1 or TRBD2 (6 bases each). Germline CDR1 is SGHVS and CDR2 is FQNEAQ. This CDR3 has 15 residues. V lost 0 bases to trimming and J lost 4 bases, with 12 bases between them. The CDR3 nucleotides are TGTGCCAGCAGCTTAGCGCCGGGGGCGCCAGAGACCCAGTACTTC. Its protein product is CASSLAPGAPETQYF.

The V and J genes are TRBV15 and TRBJ2-7; tentatively, D is TRBD2 (6 bases). The CDR3 sequence is 16 residues long. CDR1 LNHNV and CDR2 YYDKDF come from the germline V gene (reference sequence). Trimming removed 5 bases at V and 0 bases at J, with 17 bases between. CDR3 DNA: TGTGCCACCAGCCTCCGATCGGGGGTTAGCTCCTACGAGCAGTACTTC. This codes for CATSLRSGVSSYEQYF. Complete variable domain (other parts from reference TRBV15 and TRBJ2-7): DAMVIQNPRYQVTQFGKPVTLSCSQTLNHNVMYWYQQKSSQAPKLLFHYYDKDFNNEADTPDNFQSRRPNTSFCFLDIRSPGLGDTAMYLCATSLRSGVSSYEQYFGPGTRLTVT.

The sample holds a few counts of this clonotype. V usage is TRBV9 and J usage is TRBJ2-1, with TRBD1 matching over 9 bases. V lost 4 bases to trimming and J lost 8 bases; unmatched junction nucleotides: 10. Looked up from germline, CDR1 is SGDLS and CDR2 is YYNGEE. CDR3 size: 15 residues. The CDR3 protein is CASSRGDRAIDEQFF. The CDR3 nucleotides read TGTGCCAGCAGCAGAGGGGACAGGGCAATCGATGAGCAGTTCTTC. The whole variable domain, remainder taken from reference TRBV9 and TRBJ2-1, is DSGVTQTPKHLITATGQRVTLRCSPRSGDLSVYWYQQSLDQGLQFLIQYYNGEERAKGNILERFSAQQFPDLHSELNLSSLELGDSALYFCASSRGDRAIDEQFFGPGTRLTVL.

CDR3: CASSGTGYEPQHF. The CDR3 bases are TGTGCCAGCAGTGGGACAGGGTACGAGCCCCAGCATTTT. The genes are TRBV6-5 and TRBJ1-5, with 9 bases fitting TRBD1. V trimming: 5 bases; J trimming: 8 bases; junction bases outside the gene matches: 4. This CDR3 has 13 amino acids. Germline V gene sequence: CDR1 MNHEY, CDR2 SVGAGI.

CDR3 in DNA: TGTGCCAGCAGCTTAAGCAGCTCCGGGACCCAGTACTTC. This encodes CASSLSSSGTQYF. The rearrangement joins TRBV7-9 to TRBJ2-5, with D uncertain. Germline CDR1 and CDR2: SEHNR and FQNEAQ (reference sequence). This CDR3 comprises 13 residues. V dropped 2 bases and J dropped 7 bases, with 11 bases sitting between them.

The gene calls are TRBV5-6 and TRBJ1-1, with 7 bases fitting TRBD1. Germline CDR1 SGHDT, CDR2 YYEEEE. This CDR3 comprises 14 residues. The junction had 7 bases not matched to a gene; V was cut back by 3 bases and J by 5 bases. The CDR3 here is CASSSGGIRTEAFF. CDR3 bases: TGTGCCAGCAGCTCAGGGGGAATCCGAACTGAAGCTTTCTTT.

The V call is TRBV2, the J call TRBJ2-1, with D possibly TRBD2 on 6 matching bases. The germline gives CDR1 SNHLY, CDR2 FYNNEI. The CDR3 has 14 residues. V was pared by 6 bases and J by 9 bases, with 18 bases between. The CDR3 region has the DNA TGTGCCAGCAGACCGACTAGTAATTCGGTTGAGCAGTTCTTC. It encodes CASRPTSNSVEQFF. The full variable domain, rest sourced from reference TRBV2 and TRBJ2-1, is EPEVTQTPSHQVTQMGQEVILRCVPISNHLYFYWYRQILGQKVEFLVSFYNNEISEKSEIFDDQFSVERPDGSNFTLKIRSTKLEDSAMYFCASRPTSNSVEQFFGPGTRLTVL.

The chain couples TRBV7-9 to TRBJ2-7, with D uncertain. This CDR3 spans 15 amino acids. The germline gives CDR1 SEHNR, CDR2 FQNEAQ (reference sequence). V gave up 3 bases and J gave up 0 bases, with 12 bases separating them. Written as DNA, the CDR3 is TGTGCCAGCAGCTTCAGGACGGCCAGCTCCTACGAGCAGTACTTC. It codes for CASSFRTASSYEQYF. The full variable domain, completed using reference TRBV7-9 and TRBJ2-7, is DTGVSQNPRHKITKRGQNVTFRCDPISEHNRLYWYRQTLGQGPEFLTYFQNEAQLEKSRLLSDRFSAERPKGSFSTLEIQRTEQGDSAMYLCASSFRTASSYEQYFGPGTRLTVT.

This clonotype has just a few counts. The gene calls are TRBV14 and TRBJ2-3; 7 positions agree with TRBD1. CDR1 and CDR2 from the germline V gene are SGHDN and FVKESK. Germline trimming cut 4 bases from V and 3 bases from J; bases unmatched to any gene: 10. The CDR3 is 16 amino acids. The CDR3 spells CASSRETGIRTDTQYF. Here the CDR3 DNA reads TGTGCCAGCAGCCGAGAGACAGGGATAAGGACAGATACGCAGTATTTT. The variable domain in full, with the rest retrieved from reference TRBV14 and TRBJ2-3, is EAGVTQFPSHSVIEKGQTVTLRCDPISGHDNLYWYRRVMGKEIKFLLHFVKESKQDESGMPNNRFLAERTGGTYSTLKVQPAELEDSGVYFCASSRETGIRTDTQYFGPGTRLTVL.

The chain joins TRBV5-4 to TRBJ2-2; D not resolved. This CDR3 has 15 amino acids. Trimming removed 2 bases at V and 0 bases at J, with 8 bases between. Looked up from germline, CDR1 is SGHNT and CDR2 is YYREEE (reference sequence). The CDR3 reads CASSLGRSNTGELFF. In nucleotides, the CDR3 is TGTGCCAGCAGCTTAGGACGGTCGAACACCGGGGAGCTGTTTTTT.

This clonotype has only a few counts. V usage is TRBV4-3 and J usage is TRBJ2-1; 7 nucleotides align to TRBD1. Unmatched junction bases numbered 9, after V lost 0 bases and J lost 4 bases. The CDR3 sequence is 17 residues long. Germline V lookup: CDR1 LGHNA, CDR2 YSLEER. CDR3 bases: TGCGCCAGCAGCCAAGATCGTGCTGAGGGGGCTTACAATGAGCAGTTCTTC. It codes for CASSQDRAEGAYNEQFF.

This chain joins TRBV6-6 and TRBJ2-7; D gene uncertain. Between the trimmed V and J ends, which lost 6 bases and 2 bases, there was a span of 14 bases. Germline lookup yields CDR1 MNHNY and CDR2 SVGAGI (reference sequence). This CDR3 has 14 residues. The CDR3 protein is CASRPEPGPYEQYF. DNA of the CDR3: TGTGCCAGCAGACCTGAGCCCGGGCCCTACGAGCAGTACTTC.

The chain links TRBV5-5 to TRBJ1-1, with no clear D. Per the germline V gene, CDR1 is SGHKS and CDR2 is YYEKEE (reference sequence). Trimming left V 4 bases short and J 8 bases short, with 15 bases between. CDR3 length: 13 amino acids. CDR3 in amino acids: CASSEGRTREAFF. In DNA form, the CDR3 reads TGTGCCAGCAGCGAGGGTCGGACGAGAGAAGCTTTCTTT.

The chain couples TRBV7-9 to TRBJ2-7; the match to TRBD1 covers 7 bases. The CDR3 has 13 amino acids. Germline trimming cut 3 bases from V and 6 bases from J; bases unmatched to any gene: 5. The germline gives CDR1 SEHNR, CDR2 FQNEAQ (reference sequence). The CDR3 loop is CASSFRQGSEQYF. The DNA of the CDR3 is TGTGCCAGCAGCTTCAGACAGGGTTCCGAGCAGTACTTC. Full variable domain (rest looked up from reference TRBV7-9 and TRBJ2-7): DTGVSQNPRHKITKRGQNVTFRCDPISEHNRLYWYRQTLGQGPEFLTYFQNEAQLEKSRLLSDRFSAERPKGSFSTLEIQRTEQGDSAMYLCASSFRQGSEQYFGPGTRLTVT.

This clonotype turned up a few times. The V and J genes are TRBV9 and TRBJ1-1; D uncertain. The germline CDR1 and CDR2 sequences are SGDLS and YYNGEE. With 2 bases removed from V and 6 bases from J, the gap between germline ends came to 11 bases. This CDR3 region has 13 residues. CDR3 sequence reads: CASSVNVVSEAFF. In DNA form, the CDR3 reads TGTGCCAGCAGCGTGAACGTCGTTTCTGAAGCTTTCTTT.

The gene calls are TRBV5-1 and TRBJ1-2; D ambiguous. The CDR3 totals 14 residues. Germline CDR1 and CDR2: SGHRS and YFSETQ. The V gene lost 0 bases and the J gene lost 8 bases, with 14 bases spanning the gap. The CDR3 region has the DNA TGCGCCAGCAGCTTGGATGGAGGGTCAGGAGGCTACACCTTC. It yields the protein CASSLDGGSGGYTF.

The CDR3 spells CASSQTDRVNTEAFF. CDR3 in DNA: TGCGCCAGCAGCCAGACGGACAGGGTGAACACTGAAGCTTTCTTT. The J gene is TRBJ1-1, the V gene TRBV4-1; 8 bases align to TRBD1. The CDR3 is made up of 15 amino acids. The V segment lost 3 bases and the J segment 0 bases; nucleotides outside the gene matches: 3. Germline-derived CDR1 and CDR2 are MGHRA and YSYEKL.

This clonotype was counted a few times. V and J are TRBV5-6 and TRBJ1-4; D remains unclear. Deletions cut 4 bases from V and 2 bases from J, with 12 bases between. Germline CDR1 reads SGHDT; CDR2 reads YYEEEE. This CDR3 has 15 amino acids. The chain's CDR3 is CASSQRTWTNEKLFF. The CDR3 DNA sequence: TGTGCCAGCAGCCAGCGGACGTGGACTAATGAAAAACTGTTTTTT.

There are many counts of this clonotype. The J gene is TRBJ1-2, the V gene TRBV5-1; perhaps TRBD1 as D (6 bases). CDR1 and CDR2 (germline): SGHRS, YFSETQ. The CDR3 runs 14 residues. The V gene lost 2 bases and the J gene lost 6 bases, with 14 bases spanning the gap. CDR3 sequence (DNA): TGCGCCAGCAGCTTACTACAGGGTGGTGATGGCTACACCTTC. Residues: CASSLLQGGDGYTF.

A few counts support this clonotype. The chain carries TRBV7-6 and TRBJ2-2, with D maybe TRBD1 (5 bases). V shed 2 bases and J shed 3 bases, with 16 bases lying between them. The CDR3 has 17 residues. CDR1 and CDR2 (germline): SGHVS, FNYEAQ. The CDR3 region is CASSLYPPGSDTGELFF. CDR3 sequence (DNA): TGTGCCAGCAGCTTATACCCCCCAGGGTCGGACACCGGGGAGCTGTTTTTT.